The 8 T cell receptor beta chains below come from one sample, sequenced in a study of post-analysis software for immune sequencing data. General study points: Controls had lower frequencies than patients of four or five TRBV segments, which included TRBV5-6, TRBV5-1 and TRBV20-1.

For these receptors, no antigen is known. cDNA libraries of TCR beta carried unique molecular identifiers. TCRdb fed the PCR reads into MiXCR, producing one record per CDR3 protein. The sample comprises some 260,000 distinct CDR3 sequences, about 40% of which are singletons, and around 4.7% rests with the top ten. The specimen sequenced was blood. Every receptor here comes from a girl aged 10-17 years with multiple sclerosis.

This clonotype was detected many times. V and J are TRBV20-1 and TRBJ2-3; either TRBD1 or TRBD2 may fit D (5 bases each). The CDR3 totals 13 residues. The germline CDR1 and CDR2 sequences are DFQATT and SNEGSKA (reference sequence). Trimming stripped 6 bases from V and 3 bases from J, with 13 bases between. CDR3 sequence reads: CSASGGETDTQYF. CDR3 bases: TGCAGTGCCAGTGGGGGAGAGACAGATACGCAGTATTTT.

This clonotype showed up many times. V gene TRBV11-2 combines with J gene TRBJ2-1, with 11 bases matching TRBD2. The CDR3 is made up of 15 amino acids. Germline-derived CDR1 and CDR2 are SGHAT and FQNNGV. V was clipped by 9 bases and J by 5 bases; unmatched bases: 9. CDR3 nucleotides: TGTGCCAGTACCGTAGGGACTAGCGGAAACAATGAGCAGTTCTTC. Encoded protein: CASTVGTSGNNEQFF.

This clonotype was detected ten times or more. CDR3 region: CASSKPGQSHSNYGYTF. Here the CDR3 DNA reads TGTGCCAGCAGCAAACCGGGACAGAGCCACTCTAACTATGGCTACACCTTC. The chain has TRBV7-9 and TRBJ1-2, with TRBD1 matching 7 bases. V lost 5 bases to trimming and J lost 0 bases; unmatched junction nucleotides: 12. Germline assignment: CDR1 SEHNR and CDR2 FQNEAQ (reference sequence). The CDR3 consists of 17 residues.

This clonotype was counted once. One junction end disagrees with the germline gene, perhaps due to a read error. The genes are TRBV9 and TRBJ2-1, with 9 bases identical to TRBD2. CDR1 is SGDLS and CDR2 is YYNGEE in the germline V gene. CDR3 length: 15 amino acids. This CDR3 reads CANSVVSGSLIKQFF. DNA for the CDR3: TGTGCCAACAGCGTAGTTAGCGGGAGTCTCATTAAGCAGTTCTTC.

This rearrangement joins TRBV5-4 to TRBJ2-1; 8 positions match TRBD2. The CDR3 spans 14 residues. Germline V gene sequence: CDR1 SGHNT, CDR2 YYREEE (reference sequence). The V gene end was trimmed by 6 bases and the J gene end by 0 bases; junction bases not matched to a gene: 2. The CDR3 spells CASTREGSYNEQFF. The DNA for the CDR3 is TGTGCCAGCACCCGGGAGGGCTCCTACAATGAGCAGTTCTTC. Supplemented by reference TRBV5-4 and TRBJ2-1, the full variable domain reads ETGVTQSPTHLIKTRGQQVTLRCSSQSGHNTVSWYQQALGQGPQFIFQYYREEENGRGNFPPRFSGLQFPNYSSELNVNALELDDSALYLCASTREGSYNEQFFGPGTRLTVL.

The rearrangement links TRBV20-1 to TRBJ2-3; 15 bases match TRBD2. CDR3 length equals 16 residues. Trimming at V came to 1 base and at J to 5 bases, leaving 4 bases not matched to a gene. Germline V gene data show CDR1 as DFQATT and CDR2 as SNEGSKA (reference sequence). Written as DNA, the CDR3 is TGCAGTGCTAGAGTAGGGACTAGCGGGGGGCTAGATACGCAGTATTTT. It encodes CSARVGTSGGLDTQYF.

Ten or more counts support this clonotype. This rearrangement joins TRBV12-3 or TRBV12-4 to TRBJ1-2; D is unresolved. The V end was cut by 1 base, the J end by 8 bases, with 8 bases between. The CDR3 runs to 12 residues. DNA for the CDR3: TGTGCCAGCAGTTTAGGAGTCAGGGGCTACACCTTC. Translation: CASSLGVRGYTF.

This clonotype came up a few times. This chain links TRBV13 with TRBJ2-1; 12 positions match TRBD2. J was trimmed by 9 bases and V by 5 bases; bases with no gene match: 5. The CDR3 has 14 residues. The germline V gene encodes CDR1 PRHDT and CDR2 FYEKMQ (reference sequence). The CDR3 spells CASSTLAGGGEQFF. The CDR3 nucleotides read TGTGCCAGCAGCACACTAGCGGGGGGTGGTGAGCAGTTCTTC.